This TCR beta chain is drawn from a study of T cells in Graves' hyperthyroidism and ophthalmopathy. RNA transcripts gave rise to amplified TCR beta CDR3 regions. A set of HTBI primers served as the primers for a first-round RT-PCR of the TCR CDR3. TCRdb redid the calling of the multiplex PCR reads with MiXCR, one entry per CDR3 protein. The data show under 300,000 distinct CDR3 sequences, 20% to 25% seen once. As concerns this clonotype: Its specificity is not known. Its ends do not fully match the called genes, so a read error is possible.

Germline V gene data show CDR1 as SGHVS and CDR2 as FQNEAQ. The CDR3 sequence is 15 residues long. The study's findings and limits: Appearing also in blood were most of the thyroid clonotypes expanded above 0.001.

V gene TRBV7-8 combines with J gene TRBJ1-2; the D gene is possibly TRBD1 (5 bases). The source is a man in his forties with Graves' hyperthyroidism that later progressed to Graves' ophthalmopathy. Material for sequencing was blood. DNA of the CDR3: TGTGTCAGCAGCTTAGCGGGGGTTACAGGCTATGGCTACACCTTC. Translated, it gives CVSSLAGVTGYGYTF.